Described below is a single T cell receptor (beta chain) sequence and its context. The CDR3 has 14 residues. Germline V gives CDR1 SGDLS, CDR2 YYNGEE. Between the trimmed V and J ends, which lost 0 bases and 4 bases, there was a span of 10 bases. Clinical history as reported by participants underpinned cohort assignment. These data originate in a study of blood T cell repertoires in COVID-19. Sequencing was performed with immunoSEQ multiplex PCR; in TCRdb, only in-frame clones are kept and a portion is missing. The sample records 200,000 to 250,000 clones, over 80% being singletons. The sequence was obtained from a woman younger than 45 with acute COVID-19. The chain couples TRBV9 to TRBJ2-5; no clear D gene. Specimen: PBMCs or T cells enriched from blood (not recorded which). The CDR3 DNA follows: TGTGCCAGCAGCGTAGAATGGGCAGGAGAGACCCAGTACTTC. This gives the protein CASSVEWAGETQYF.